The 14 T cell receptor beta chains below were found in one sample sequenced in a study of blood T cell repertoires in COVID-19. Here immunoSEQ multiplex PCR was the method, and the copy in TCRdb shows in-frame clones only, minus some. Altogether more than 120,000 clones are present, 80% to 90% being singletons, with the ten largest covering around 0.91%. The material sequenced was peripheral blood. Every receptor here comes from a woman aged 45 to 65 with acute or convalescent COVID-19.

The chain couples TRBV2 to TRBJ1-5, with D perhaps matching TRBD1 (5 bases). Germline V CDR1 and CDR2: SNHLY, FYNNEI. This CDR3 is built from 15 residues. V was pared by 4 bases and J by 0 bases, with 10 bases between. CDR3 nucleotides: TGTGCCAGCAGTGGGGTAGGGGCTAGCAATCAGCCCCAGCATTTT. Its protein product is CASSGVGASNQPQHF.

The J gene is TRBJ2-5, the V gene TRBV7-3; D might be TRBD2 (6 bases). CDR1 and CDR2 (germline): SGHTA, FQGTGA. Between the trimmed V and J ends, which lost 2 bases and 4 bases, there was a span of 14 bases. CDR3 size: 15 residues. CDR3: CASSLRGGLGETQYF. CDR3 in DNA: TGTGCCAGCAGCTTACGTGGGGGACTCGGAGAGACCCAGTACTTC.

This clone was found once. This chain connects TRBV7-6 to TRBJ1-2; D is unclear. The V gene's germline CDR1 is SGHVS and CDR2 FNYEAQ. The CDR3 is 17 residues long. V was pared by 5 bases and J by 1 base, with 20 bases between. CDR3 in amino acids: CASSPNGWASLNYGYTF. The DNA of the CDR3 is TGTGCCAGCAGCCCTAATGGGTGGGCCTCACTTAACTATGGCTACACCTTC.

The J gene is TRBJ2-7, the V gene TRBV27, with 9 bases lining up with TRBD1. This CDR3 comprises 16 residues. The germline V gene has CDR1 MNHEY and CDR2 SMNVEV (reference sequence). With 6 bases clipped from V and 6 bases from J, the junction kept 15 bases outside the gene matches. CDR3 region: CASRGQGIWGSGEQYF. The CDR3 nucleotides are TGTGCCAGCAGGGGACAGGGTATTTGGGGGTCGGGCGAGCAGTACTTC.

The gene calls are TRBV9 and TRBJ2-3, with 8 bases matching TRBD1. The V and J ends lost 0 bases and 1 base, in that order; junction bases with no gene match: 4. The germline CDR1 and CDR2 sequences are SGDLS and YYNGEE. There are 16 residues in the CDR3. The CDR3 spells CASSVGVTGGTDTQYF. CDR3 DNA: TGTGCCAGCAGCGTAGGGGTGACAGGGGGCACAGATACGCAGTATTTT. Variable domain in full (rest from reference TRBV9 and TRBJ2-3): DSGVTQTPKHLITATGQRVTLRCSPRSGDLSVYWYQQSLDQGLQFLIQYYNGEERAKGNILERFSAQQFPDLHSELNLSSLELGDSALYFCASSVGVTGGTDTQYFGPGTRLTVL.

V is TRBV14 and J is TRBJ2-5, with D possibly TRBD1 on 5 matching bases. The CDR3 spans 16 residues. CDR1 is SGHDN, CDR2 FVKESK, per germline. Trimming cost V 1 base and J 4 bases, with 16 bases left between them. The CDR3 reads CASSQGVRAGGETQYF. The CDR3 coding sequence is TGTGCCAGCAGCCAAGGGGTCAGGGCAGGTGGAGAGACCCAGTACTTC.

The chain recombines TRBV7-9 with TRBJ1-6, with D perhaps TRBD1 (5 bases). Germline CDR1 SEHNR, CDR2 FQNEAQ (reference sequence). V dropped 5 bases and J dropped 17 bases, with 19 bases sitting between them. The CDR3 length is 13 residues. This CDR3 is CASSPRGVRVFHF. The CDR3 bases are TGTGCCAGCAGCCCAAGGGGTGTCCGGGTGTTCCACTTT.

This chain connects TRBV14 to TRBJ1-2; D is ambiguous. Trimming shortened V by 1 base and J by 2 bases, and 2 bases separated the two germline ends. The CDR3 runs 12 residues. The germline gives CDR1 SGHDN, CDR2 FVKESK. The CDR3 loop reads CASSQANYGYTF. The CDR3 DNA follows: TGTGCCAGCAGCCAAGCAAACTATGGCTACACCTTC.

V and J are TRBV7-9 and TRBJ1-2, with D perhaps matching TRBD1 (6 bases). This CDR3 is built from 13 residues. The germline gives CDR1 SEHNR, CDR2 FQNEAQ (reference sequence). V was shortened by 5 bases and J by 8 bases, with 15 bases between the two germline ends. The CDR3 sequence is CASSPDSPGGYTF. The CDR3 coding sequence is TGTGCCAGCAGCCCGGACAGCCCTGGAGGCTACACCTTC.

The J gene is TRBJ2-1, the V gene TRBV6-5, with 7 positions matching TRBD2. The CDR3 loop spans 15 amino acids. Germline V CDR1 and CDR2: MNHEY, SVGAGI. After removal of 7 bases from V and 4 bases from J, the junction contained 10 bases not matched to a gene. CDR3 DNA sequence: TGTGCCAGCAACCGGGGGAGGGCCCGGTACAATGAGCAGTTCTTC. Protein: CASNRGRARYNEQFF.

This chain links TRBV5-1 with TRBJ2-1; D remains ambiguous. The CDR3 is 14 amino acids. The germline V gene encodes CDR1 SGHRS and CDR2 YFSETQ. V was cut by 4 bases and J by 0 bases, with 8 bases left in between. The DNA of the CDR3 is TGCGCCAGCAGCGATGAGAGCTCCTACAATGAGCAGTTCTTC. This sequence encodes CASSDESSYNEQFF.

The chain recombines TRBV27 with TRBJ1-5, with 7 bases aligning to TRBD1. Germline V CDR1 and CDR2: MNHEY, SMNVEV (reference sequence). Unmatched junction bases numbered 5, after V lost 5 bases and J lost 7 bases. The CDR3 runs to 13 residues. The CDR3 nucleotides read TGTGCCAGCAGTCAAACAGGGGTCCAGCCCCAGCATTTT. This codes for CASSQTGVQPQHF.

This chain joins TRBV15 and TRBJ1-2; D is undetermined. The CDR3 totals 14 residues. With 0 bases removed from V and 4 bases from J, the gap between germline ends came to 9 bases. Germline CDR1 reads LNHNV; CDR2 reads YYDKDF (reference sequence). The CDR3 DNA reads TGTGCCACCAGCAGAGAGAGAGGAGGCTATGGCTACACCTTC. This encodes CATSRERGGYGYTF.

This clone was detected only once. The V gene is TRBV9, the J gene TRBJ1-2, with 8 bases matching TRBD1. Germline CDR1 and CDR2: SGDLS and YYNGEE. This CDR3 spans 14 amino acids. Unmatched junction bases numbered 3, after V lost 1 base and J lost 4 bases. CDR3 DNA sequence: TGTGCCAGCAGCGTACGGACAGGGTCCTATGGCTACACCTTC. It translates to CASSVRTGSYGYTF.